This T cell receptor beta chain was found in a study of graft-versus-host responses after intestinal transplantation. Profiling relied on immunoSEQ multiplex PCR, and the TCRdb table lists in-frame clones only, not all of them. The data hold about 40,000 clones, with less than 95% observed a single time. The sequences come from PBMCs, collected approximately 310 days after intestinal transplant. The clonotype was recovered from a human patient who received an intestinal transplant, so some T cells may come from the graft donor.

The CDR3: CASSEHAGTGSSPLHF. CDR3 DNA sequence: TGTGCCAGCAGTGAACACGCGGGGACAGGAAGTTCACCCCTCCACTTT. The V gene is TRBV25-1, the J gene TRBJ1-6; 8 bases align to TRBD1. Germline V gene data show CDR1 as MGHDK and CDR2 as SYGVNS. The J segment lost 9 bases and the V segment lost 2 bases, leaving 9 bases of the junction unmatched. This CDR3 is 16 amino acids long.